Following are 31 T cell receptor beta chains from one sample sequenced in a study of radiotherapy plus CTLA-4 blockade in lung cancer. Sequenced by immunoSEQ multiplex PCR; TCRdb stores in-frame clones only, minus some. This sample yields 110,000 or so clones, of which just under 80% are seen a single time; roughly 5.3% belongs to the top ten. Here the sequenced sample was peripheral blood, taken from a patient treated with radiotherapy plus ipilimumab. Every receptor here comes from a human donor with non-small cell lung cancer who had a partial response to radiotherapy plus ipilimumab.

This chain links TRBV6-4 with TRBJ2-1, with TRBD2 identical over 8 bases. CDR1 and CDR2 from the germline V gene are MRHNA and SNTAGT. The CDR3 is made up of 15 amino acids. The V segment lost 6 bases and the J segment 0 bases; nucleotides outside the gene matches: 4. This CDR3 is CASSQSGSSYNEQFF. The DNA of the CDR3 is TGTGCCAGCAGCCAAAGCGGGAGCTCCTACAATGAGCAGTTCTTC.

The chain carries TRBV27 and TRBJ1-4; TRBD1 matches 8 bases. This CDR3 spans 15 amino acids. The V gene's germline CDR1 is MNHEY and CDR2 SMNVEV (reference sequence). V was clipped by 3 bases and J by 3 bases; unmatched bases: 3. The CDR3 region has the DNA TGTGCCAGCAGTTTTTGGGGACAGGCTAATGAAAAACTGTTTTTT. Residues: CASSFWGQANEKLFF.

This chain joins TRBV28 and TRBJ1-1; 8 nucleotides line up with TRBD1. The CDR3 consists of 14 residues. J was trimmed by 6 bases and V by 9 bases; bases with no gene match: 12. Germline CDR1 reads MDHEN; CDR2 reads SYDVKM. CDR3 region: CASTSGQGNAEAFF. The CDR3 DNA reads as TGTGCCAGTACTTCCGGACAGGGAAACGCTGAAGCTTTCTTT.

Here the CDR3 reads CASSSGTGDSYNEQFF. The CDR3 DNA reads TGCGCCAGCAGCTCGGGGACAGGCGATTCCTACAATGAGCAGTTCTTC. The chain has TRBV5-1 and TRBJ2-1; TRBD1 matches at 8 bases. The CDR3 is made up of 16 amino acids. V lost 3 bases to trimming and J lost 1 base; unmatched junction nucleotides: 6. In germline, CDR1 is SGHRS, CDR2 YFSETQ.

The rearrangement links TRBV19 to TRBJ2-1, with 14 positions matching TRBD2. Germline CDR1 is LNHDA and CDR2 is SQIVND (reference sequence). V was clipped by 5 bases and J by 8 bases; unmatched bases: 8. The CDR3 totals 16 residues. The CDR3 region has the DNA TGTGCCAGTAGTTCCACCGGGACTAGCGGGAGTGATGAGCAGTTCTTC. This sequence encodes CASSSTGTSGSDEQFF.

The chain employs TRBV25-1 and TRBJ2-7; 11 bases agree with TRBD1. Germline assignment: CDR1 MGHDK and CDR2 SYGVNS. The CDR3 length is 15 residues. J gave up 3 bases and V 3 bases, and 4 bases lay outside the gene matches. CDR3: CASSDFGTGGYEQYF. DNA for the CDR3: TGTGCCAGCAGTGATTTCGGGACAGGGGGCTACGAGCAGTACTTC.

The chain uses TRBV2 and TRBJ2-7; the D gene is possibly TRBD2 (5 bases). V lost 8 bases, J lost 1 base, and 15 bases lay in between. The CDR3 is 14 amino acids. Per the germline V gene, CDR1 is SNHLY and CDR2 is FYNNEI. The CDR3: CASLGSRDSYEQYV. The CDR3 coding sequence is TGTGCCAGCTTGGGGAGCCGGGATTCCTACGAGCAGTACGTC.

The chain has TRBV18 and TRBJ2-1; TRBD2 matches 16 bases. The V gene's germline CDR1 is KGHSH and CDR2 LQKENI. V was pared by 0 bases and J by 7 bases, with 3 bases of the junction left unmatched. The CDR3 spans 17 residues. The CDR3 DNA is TGTGCCAGCTCACCACCGGGGACTAGCGGGAGGGTGAATGAGCAGTTCTTC. Translating it yields CASSPPGTSGRVNEQFF.

This clone was recorded only once. The J gene is TRBJ2-5, the V gene TRBV9, with 8 nucleotides matching TRBD1. This CDR3 has 16 residues. Unmatched junction bases numbered 11, after V lost 3 bases and J lost 4 bases. CDR1 is SGDLS and CDR2 is YYNGEE in the germline V gene. The CDR3 here is CASSGAVAGGGETQYF. DNA of the CDR3: TGTGCCAGCAGCGGTGCTGTGGCAGGGGGCGGAGAGACCCAGTACTTC.

The chain has TRBV5-4 and TRBJ1-2; 9 nucleotides match TRBD1. V lost 3 bases and J lost 8; bases outside the gene matches: 14. Germline lookup yields CDR1 SGHNT and CDR2 YYREEE (reference sequence). The CDR3 consists of 16 residues. The CDR3: CASSSGTGGKSGGYTF. The DNA for the CDR3 is TGTGCCAGCAGCTCAGGAACAGGGGGCAAATCCGGGGGCTACACCTTC.

The genes are TRBV7-6 and TRBJ2-1, with 7 bases aligning to TRBD2. The CDR3 is made up of 16 amino acids. From germline, CDR1 is SGHVS and CDR2 FNYEAQ. With V trimmed by 4 bases and J by 3 bases, 9 bases remained unmatched. CDR3 region: CASSSGLADLYNEQFF. As DNA, the CDR3 is TGTGCCAGCAGCTCAGGTCTAGCGGACCTCTACAATGAGCAGTTCTTC. Full variable domain (outside the CDR3, taken from reference TRBV7-6 and TRBJ2-1): GAGVSQSPRYKVTKRGQDVALRCDPISGHVSLYWYRQALGQGPEFLTYFNYEAQQDKSGLPNDRFSAERPEGSISTLTIQRTEQRDSAMYRCASSSGLADLYNEQFFGPGTRLTVL.

The chain links TRBV28 to TRBJ2-7; 12 bases agree with TRBD1. This CDR3 comprises 16 residues. Trimming at V came to 4 bases and at J to 6 bases, leaving 10 bases not matched to a gene. From germline, CDR1 is MDHEN and CDR2 SYDVKM. Written as DNA, the CDR3 is TGTGCCAGCAGTTCGTCATCCGGGACAGGGGGCGCCGAGCAGTACGTC. Translating gives CASSSSSGTGGAEQYV.

The rearrangement joins TRBV6-1 to TRBJ1-3; maybe TRBD1 (5 bases). This CDR3 spans 17 amino acids. Germline assignment: CDR1 MNHNS and CDR2 SASEGT. Deletions cut 2 bases from V and 0 bases from J, with 14 bases between. The CDR3 DNA is TGTGCCAGCAGTGAACCGTGGGGCGTCGGCTCTGGAAACACCATATATTTT. Its translation is CASSEPWGVGSGNTIYF.

The chain carries TRBV2 and TRBJ2-5; D remains ambiguous. V was shortened by 2 bases and J by 3 bases, with 7 bases between the two germline ends. Per germline, CDR1 SNHLY and CDR2 FYNNEI. This CDR3 is 13 amino acids long. The CDR3 coding sequence is TGTGCCAGCAGTGAACCACTGAAAGAGACCCAGTACTTC. Encoded protein: CASSEPLKETQYF. Full variable domain (remainder filled in from reference TRBV2 and TRBJ2-5): EPEVTQTPSHQVTQMGQEVILRCVPISNHLYFYWYRQILGQKVEFLVSFYNNEISEKSEIFDDQFSVERPDGSNFTLKIRSTKLEDSAMYFCASSEPLKETQYFGPGTRLLVL.

The chain links TRBV10-2 to TRBJ2-5; 9 positions agree with TRBD1. Germline CDR1 is WSHSY and CDR2 is SAAADI. J gave up 3 bases and V 8 bases, and 4 bases lay outside the gene matches. This CDR3 region has 13 residues. CDR3 DNA: TGCGCCAGCCGCCGGACAGGGGAAGAGACCCAGTACTTC. Translation gives CASRRTGEETQYF.

This clone was detected only a few times. The chain combines TRBV7-9 with TRBJ2-7; D uncertain. This CDR3 spans 13 amino acids. Germline V gene sequence: CDR1 SEHNR, CDR2 FQNEAQ (reference sequence). Trimming shortened V by 5 bases and J by 0 bases, and 8 bases separated the two germline ends. The CDR3 DNA is TGTGCCAGCAGCCAAGCGACCTCCTACGAGCAGTACTTC. It specifies CASSQATSYEQYF.

The J gene is TRBJ2-5, the V gene TRBV4-2, with D possibly matching TRBD2 (5 bases). The CDR3 loop spans 12 amino acids. Between the trimmed V and J ends, which lost 1 base and 11 bases, there was a span of 11 bases. Germline CDR1 is LGHNA and CDR2 is YNFKEQ. Here the CDR3 DNA reads TGTGCCAGCAGCCAAGGTACTGGGGAGCAGTACTTC. As protein: CASSQGTGEQYF.

This chain connects TRBV15 to TRBJ1-1, with D unclear. The CDR3 sequence is 14 residues long. Germline V gene lookup returns CDR1 LNHNV and CDR2 YYDKDF (reference sequence). The V end lost 1 base, the J end lost 1 base, and 7 bases lay between the germline ends. CDR3 in DNA: TGTGCCACCAGCAGAGGTCGGGAGAACACTGAAGCTTTCTTT. This encodes CATSRGRENTEAFF.

This clone was detected only a few times. The genes are TRBV28 and TRBJ1-5; D gene unclear. Trimming took 3 bases from V and 6 from J, leaving 18 bases between them. The CDR3 is 16 amino acids. Germline V lookup: CDR1 MDHEN, CDR2 SYDVKM. CDR3 DNA: TGTGCCAGCAGTTTCGGCATCGGGCTGGGAGGTCAGCCCCAGCATTTT. Its translation is CASSFGIGLGGQPQHF.

The CDR3 DNA is TGCGCCAGCAGCTTGCTAGGATTTGGTGAGCAGTTCTTC. Residues: CASSLLGFGEQFF. This sequence joins TRBV5-1 and TRBJ2-1; unclear D gene. Trimming left V 1 base short and J 9 bases short, with 11 bases between. CDR1 SGHRS and CDR2 YFSETQ come from the germline V gene. The CDR3 contains 13 residues.

J is TRBJ1-5 and V is TRBV7-2; TRBD1 is a possible D gene (5 bases). Per germline, CDR1 SGHTA and CDR2 FQGNSA. With 1 base removed from V and 4 bases from J, the gap between germline ends came to 14 bases. There are 16 residues in the CDR3. This CDR3 is CASSLVGGVRNQPQHF. DNA for the CDR3: TGTGCCAGCAGCTTAGTCGGAGGGGTACGGAATCAGCCCCAGCATTTT.

The V gene is TRBV5-5, the J gene TRBJ1-3; D gene uncertain. V lost 2 bases, J lost 0 bases, and 9 bases lay in between. This CDR3 is 15 amino acids long. Germline V gene data show CDR1 as SGHKS and CDR2 as YYEKEE (reference sequence). This CDR3 reads CASSLSAVSGNTIYF. The DNA of the CDR3 is TGTGCCAGCAGCTTATCCGCAGTCTCTGGAAACACCATATATTTT.

This chain uses TRBV27 with TRBJ2-2; 11 nucleotides line up with TRBD2. CDR1 is MNHEY and CDR2 is SMNVEV in the germline V gene (reference sequence). This CDR3 has 15 amino acids. V dropped 7 bases and J dropped 5; count of bases not matched to a gene: 6. CDR3 coding DNA: TGTGCCAGCACCTTAGCGGGAGGGCCAACCGGGGAGCTGTTTTTT. Translating it yields CASTLAGGPTGELFF.

By frequency in the sample, this clone is medium-sized. CDR3 nucleotides: TGTGCCAGCAGTTTAAACAGGGGGCAAAGTAGGGGCACTGAAGCTTTCTTT. Its translation: CASSLNRGQSRGTEAFF. This chain connects TRBV28 to TRBJ1-1; 9 positions match TRBD1. J gave up 4 bases and V 2 bases, and 11 bases lay outside the gene matches. CDR1 and CDR2 from the germline V gene are MDHEN and SYDVKM. This CDR3 comprises 17 residues.

This chain connects TRBV6-5 to TRBJ1-1, with unresolved D. CDR1 MNHEY and CDR2 SVGAGI come from the germline V gene. This CDR3 comprises 11 residues. Trimming removed 11 bases at V and 3 bases at J, with 10 bases between. The CDR3 DNA reads as TGTGCCTCCCACTCGGACACTGAAGCTTTCTTT. This translates into CASHSDTEAFF.

The chain has TRBV27 and TRBJ2-1, with D perhaps TRBD2 (6 bases). V lost 10 bases, J lost 10 bases, and 23 bases lay in between. The germline gives CDR1 MNHEY, CDR2 SMNVEV (reference sequence). The CDR3 spans 14 residues. The CDR3 DNA sequence: TGTGCCACCGGGGGTGGGGTCCCCCCTTTGGAGCAGTTCTTC. Translating gives CATGGGVPPLEQFF.

The chain recombines TRBV6-5 with TRBJ1-2; unclear D gene. The CDR3 has 13 residues. With 0 bases removed from V and 3 bases from J, the gap between germline ends came to 5 bases. Germline values: CDR1 MNHEY, CDR2 SVGAGI. CDR3 DNA: TGTGCCAGCAGTTACTCAACAGACTATGGCTACACCTTC. It codes for CASSYSTDYGYTF.

This chain uses TRBV7-2 with TRBJ2-2; D is ambiguous. Germline CDR1 is SGHTA and CDR2 is FQGNSA. The CDR3 loop spans 16 amino acids. The V end was cut by 4 bases, the J end by 0 bases, with 12 bases between. The CDR3 sequence: CASSSSTHPNTGELFF. The CDR3 nucleotides are TGTGCCAGCAGCTCCTCAACACACCCGAACACCGGGGAGCTGTTTTTT.

The CDR3 coding sequence is TGTGCCAGCAGCTTAGGAGGGGAGGGAGGGCATGGAAATCAGCCCCAGCATTTT. Protein: CASSLGGEGGHGNQPQHF. The chain carries TRBV7-8 and TRBJ1-5; D possibly corresponds to TRBD1 (5 bases). Looked up from germline, CDR1 is SGHVS and CDR2 is FQNEAQ. V lost 1 base and J 4 bases, leaving 20 bases between the germline ends. The CDR3 runs 18 residues. Complete variable domain (other parts from reference TRBV7-8 and TRBJ1-5): GAGVSQSPRYKVAKRGQDVALRCDPISGHVSLFWYQQALGQGPEFLTYFQNEAQLDKSGLPSDRFFAERPEGSVSTLKIQRTQQEDSAVYLCASSLGGEGGHGNQPQHFGDGTRLSIL.

The chain links TRBV25-1 to TRBJ2-2, with D unresolved. This CDR3 region has 13 residues. CDR1 and CDR2 (germline): MGHDK, SYGVNS. V dropped 7 bases and J dropped 0 bases, with 6 bases sitting between them. The CDR3 reads CASKQANTGELFF. In DNA, the CDR3 is TGTGCCAGCAAGCAAGCGAACACCGGGGAGCTGTTTTTT.

The CDR3 bases are TGTGCCAGCAGCCCCCTCGGGCAGGGGAGCTATAGCAATCAGCCCCAGCATTTT. Protein sequence: CASSPLGQGSYSNQPQHF. The chain links TRBV7-9 to TRBJ1-5, with a possible D match to TRBD1 (6 bases). The CDR3 totals 18 residues. CDR1 is SEHNR, CDR2 FQNEAQ, per germline (reference sequence). V lost 5 bases and J 0 bases, leaving 20 bases between the germline ends. The full variable domain, in which reference TRBV7-9 and TRBJ1-5 provide the parts outside the CDR3, is DTGVSQNPRHKITKRGQNVTFRCDPISEHNRLYWYRQTLGQGPEFLTYFQNEAQLEKSRLLSDRFSAERPKGSFSTLEIQRTEQGDSAMYLCASSPLGQGSYSNQPQHFGDGTRLSIL.